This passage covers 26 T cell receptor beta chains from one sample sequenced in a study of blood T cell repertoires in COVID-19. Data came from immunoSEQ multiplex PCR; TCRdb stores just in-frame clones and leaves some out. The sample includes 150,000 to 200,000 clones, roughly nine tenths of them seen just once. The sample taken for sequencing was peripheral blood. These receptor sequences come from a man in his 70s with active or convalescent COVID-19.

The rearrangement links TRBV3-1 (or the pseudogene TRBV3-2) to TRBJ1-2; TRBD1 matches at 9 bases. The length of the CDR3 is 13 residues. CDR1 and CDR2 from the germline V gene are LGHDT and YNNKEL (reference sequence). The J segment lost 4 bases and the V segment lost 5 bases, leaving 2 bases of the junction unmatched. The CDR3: CASSGQGLYGYTF. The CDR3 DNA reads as TGTGCCAGCAGCGGACAGGGGCTCTATGGCTACACCTTC.

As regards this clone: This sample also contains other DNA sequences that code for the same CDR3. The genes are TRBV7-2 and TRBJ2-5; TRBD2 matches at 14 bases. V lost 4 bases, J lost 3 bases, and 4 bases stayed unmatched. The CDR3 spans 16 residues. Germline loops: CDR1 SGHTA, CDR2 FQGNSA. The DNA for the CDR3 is TGTGCCAGCAGCTCACCGGGACTAGCGGGAGAAGAGACCCAGTACTTC. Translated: CASSSPGLAGEETQYF.

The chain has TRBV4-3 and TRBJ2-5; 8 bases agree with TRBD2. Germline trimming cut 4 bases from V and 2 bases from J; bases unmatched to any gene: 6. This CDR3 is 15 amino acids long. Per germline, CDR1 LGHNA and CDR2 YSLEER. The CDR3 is CASSPTGTRQETQYF. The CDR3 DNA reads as TGCGCCAGCAGCCCCACAGGGACTAGACAAGAGACCCAGTACTTC.

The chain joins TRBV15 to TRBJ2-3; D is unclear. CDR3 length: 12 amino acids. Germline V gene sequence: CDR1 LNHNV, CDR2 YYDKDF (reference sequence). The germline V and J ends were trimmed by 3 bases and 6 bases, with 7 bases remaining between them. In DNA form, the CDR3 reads TGTGCCACCAGCAGGGTTGAGGATACGCAGTATTTT. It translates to CATSRVEDTQYF.

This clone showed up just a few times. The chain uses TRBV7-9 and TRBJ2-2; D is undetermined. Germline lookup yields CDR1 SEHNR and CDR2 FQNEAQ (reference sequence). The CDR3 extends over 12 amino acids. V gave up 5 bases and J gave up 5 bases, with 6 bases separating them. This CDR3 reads CASSPLTGELFF. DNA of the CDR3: TGTGCCAGCAGCCCCCTAACCGGGGAGCTGTTTTTT. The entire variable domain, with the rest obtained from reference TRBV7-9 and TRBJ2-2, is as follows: DTGVSQNPRHKITKRGQNVTFRCDPISEHNRLYWYRQTLGQGPEFLTYFQNEAQLEKSRLLSDRFSAERPKGSFSTLEIQRTEQGDSAMYLCASSPLTGELFFGEGSRLTVL.

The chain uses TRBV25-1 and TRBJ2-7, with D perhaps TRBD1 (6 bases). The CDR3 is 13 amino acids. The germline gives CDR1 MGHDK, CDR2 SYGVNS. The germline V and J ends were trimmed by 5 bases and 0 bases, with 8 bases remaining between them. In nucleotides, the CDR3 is TGTGCCAGCAGTAGGACAGACTCCTACGAGCAGTACTTC. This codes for CASSRTDSYEQYF.

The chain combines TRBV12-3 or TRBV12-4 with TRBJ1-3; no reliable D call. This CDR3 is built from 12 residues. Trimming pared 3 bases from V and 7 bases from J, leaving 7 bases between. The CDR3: CASSFSVNTIYF. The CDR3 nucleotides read TGTGCCAGCAGTTTTTCGGTGAACACCATATATTTT.

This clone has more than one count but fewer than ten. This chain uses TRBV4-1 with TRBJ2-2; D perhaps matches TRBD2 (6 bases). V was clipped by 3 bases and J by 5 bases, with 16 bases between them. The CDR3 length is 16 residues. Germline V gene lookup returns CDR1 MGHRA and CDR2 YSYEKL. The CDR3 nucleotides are TGCGCCAGCAGCCAGGAGGGCAGGGCCCGGACCGGGGAGCTGTTTTTT. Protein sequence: CASSQEGRARTGELFF.

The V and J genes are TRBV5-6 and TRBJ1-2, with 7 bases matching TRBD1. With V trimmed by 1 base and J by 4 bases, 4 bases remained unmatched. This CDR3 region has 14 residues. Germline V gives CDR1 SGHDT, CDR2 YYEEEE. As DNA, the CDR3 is TGTGCCAGCAGCTTGAGACAGGGCGGCTATGGCTACACCTTC. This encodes CASSLRQGGYGYTF.

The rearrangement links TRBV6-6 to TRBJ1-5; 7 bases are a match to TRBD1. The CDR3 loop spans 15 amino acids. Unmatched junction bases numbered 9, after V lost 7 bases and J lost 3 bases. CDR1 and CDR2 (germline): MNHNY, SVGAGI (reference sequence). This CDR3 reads CASIKEGAHNQPQHF. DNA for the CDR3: TGTGCCAGCATAAAAGAGGGGGCCCACAATCAGCCCCAGCATTTT.

The chain's CDR3 is CASSSEYEQYF. Here the CDR3 DNA reads TGTGCCAGCAGTTCGGAGTACGAGCAGTACTTC. The gene calls are TRBV28 and TRBJ2-7, with D hard to call. The CDR3 length is 11 residues. Germline values: CDR1 MDHEN, CDR2 SYDVKM. V was cut by 4 bases and J by 4 bases, with 5 bases left in between.

As DNA, the CDR3 is TGTGCCAGCAGTCTTCGGGAAGGCAGGGGCTACGAGCAGTACTTC. Translation gives CASSLREGRGYEQYF. This chain links TRBV27 with TRBJ2-7, with D possibly being TRBD1 (6 bases). Germline lookup yields CDR1 MNHEY and CDR2 SMNVEV (reference sequence). The germline V and J ends were trimmed by 5 bases and 3 bases, with 17 bases remaining between them. CDR3 length: 15 residues.

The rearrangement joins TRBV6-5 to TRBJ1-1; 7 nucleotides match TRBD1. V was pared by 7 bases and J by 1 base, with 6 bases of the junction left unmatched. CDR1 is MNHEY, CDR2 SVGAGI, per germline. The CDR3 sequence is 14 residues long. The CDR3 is CASTQTGRNTEAFF. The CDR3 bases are TGTGCCAGCACCCAGACAGGGCGGAACACTGAAGCTTTCTTT.

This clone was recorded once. The CDR3: CASSQVDMGFTAGELFF. CDR3 bases: TGCGCCAGCAGCCAAGTAGATATGGGCTTTACCGCCGGGGAGCTGTTTTTT. The V and J genes are TRBV4-1 and TRBJ2-2; D is uncertain. CDR3 length: 17 residues. CDR1 is MGHRA, CDR2 YSYEKL, per germline. Trimming left V 1 base short and J 6 bases short, with 18 bases between.

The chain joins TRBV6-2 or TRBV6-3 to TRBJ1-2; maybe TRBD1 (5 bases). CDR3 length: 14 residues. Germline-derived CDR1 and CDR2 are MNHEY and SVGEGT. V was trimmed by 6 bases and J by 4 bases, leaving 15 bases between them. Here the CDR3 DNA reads TGTGCCAGCAGCCAAAGGGGAACCCTCTATGGCTACACCTTC. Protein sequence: CASSQRGTLYGYTF.

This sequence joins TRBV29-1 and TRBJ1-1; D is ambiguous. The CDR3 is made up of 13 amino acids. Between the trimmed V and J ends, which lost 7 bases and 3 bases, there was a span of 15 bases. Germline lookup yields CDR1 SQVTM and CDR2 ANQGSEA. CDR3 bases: TGCAGCGGCAATGACTTCGGATACACTGAAGCTTTCTTT. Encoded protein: CSGNDFGYTEAFF. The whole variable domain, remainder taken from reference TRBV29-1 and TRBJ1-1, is SAVISQKPSRDICQRGTSLTIQCQVDSQVTMMFWYRQQPGQSLTLIATANQGSEATYESGFVIDKFPISRPNLTFSTLTVSNMSPEDSSIYLCSGNDFGYTEAFFGQGTRLTVV.

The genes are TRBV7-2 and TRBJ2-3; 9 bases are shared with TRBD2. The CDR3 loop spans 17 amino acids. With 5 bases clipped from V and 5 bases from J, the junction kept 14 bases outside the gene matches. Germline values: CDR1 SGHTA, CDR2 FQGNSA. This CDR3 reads CASSPHFAGGPGDTQYF. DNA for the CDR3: TGTGCCAGCAGCCCCCACTTTGCGGGGGGGCCGGGAGATACGCAGTATTTT.

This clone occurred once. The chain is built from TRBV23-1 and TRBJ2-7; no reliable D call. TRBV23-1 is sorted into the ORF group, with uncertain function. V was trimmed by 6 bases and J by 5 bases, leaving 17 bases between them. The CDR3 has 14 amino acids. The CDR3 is CASRPSGMCNEQYF. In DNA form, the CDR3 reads TGCGCCAGCAGGCCGTCAGGAATGTGTAACGAGCAGTACTTC.

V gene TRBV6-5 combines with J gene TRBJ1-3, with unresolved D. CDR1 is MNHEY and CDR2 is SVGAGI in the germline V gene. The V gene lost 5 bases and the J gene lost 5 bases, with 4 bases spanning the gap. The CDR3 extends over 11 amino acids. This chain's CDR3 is CASSNRNTIYF. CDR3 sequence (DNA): TGTGCCAGCAGTAATAGAAACACCATATATTTT.

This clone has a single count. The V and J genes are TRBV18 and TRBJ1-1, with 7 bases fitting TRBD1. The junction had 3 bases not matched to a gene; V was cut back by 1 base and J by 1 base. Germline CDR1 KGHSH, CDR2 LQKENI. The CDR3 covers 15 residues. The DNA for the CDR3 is TGTGCCAGCTCACCACGGGACAGCCAGAACACTGAAGCTTTCTTT. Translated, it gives CASSPRDSQNTEAFF.

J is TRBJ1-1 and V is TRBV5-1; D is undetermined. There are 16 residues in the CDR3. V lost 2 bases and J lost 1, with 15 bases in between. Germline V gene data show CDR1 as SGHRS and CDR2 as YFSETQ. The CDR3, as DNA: TGCGCCAGCAGCTTTGGTCGGGTAGGAGAGAACACTGAAGCTTTCTTT. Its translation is CASSFGRVGENTEAFF.

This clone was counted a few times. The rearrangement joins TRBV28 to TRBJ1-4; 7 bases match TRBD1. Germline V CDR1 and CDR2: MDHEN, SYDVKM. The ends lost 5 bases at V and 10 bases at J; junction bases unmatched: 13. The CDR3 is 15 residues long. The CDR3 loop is CASSGLGQWSGKLFF. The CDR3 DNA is TGTGCCAGCAGTGGCCTGGGACAGTGGAGCGGAAAACTGTTTTTT.

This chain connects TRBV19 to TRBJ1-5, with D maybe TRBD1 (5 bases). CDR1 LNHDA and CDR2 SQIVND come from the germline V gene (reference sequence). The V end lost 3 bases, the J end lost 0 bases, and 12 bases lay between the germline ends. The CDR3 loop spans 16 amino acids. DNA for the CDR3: TGTGCCAGTAGTATGGATCAGGGCAGTAGCAATCAGCCCCAGCATTTT. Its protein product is CASSMDQGSSNQPQHF.

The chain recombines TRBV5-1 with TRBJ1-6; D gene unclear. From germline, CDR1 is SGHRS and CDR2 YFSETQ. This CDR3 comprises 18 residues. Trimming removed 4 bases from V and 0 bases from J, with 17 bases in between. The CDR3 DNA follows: TGCGCCAGCAGCCAGGCGGGCCCGACCCCCTCCTATAATTCACCCCTCCACTTT. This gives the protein CASSQAGPTPSYNSPLHF.

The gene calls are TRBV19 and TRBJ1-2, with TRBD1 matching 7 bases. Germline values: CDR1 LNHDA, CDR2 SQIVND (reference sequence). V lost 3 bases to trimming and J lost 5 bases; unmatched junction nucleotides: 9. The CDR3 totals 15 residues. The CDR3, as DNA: TGTGCCAGTAGTATGCAGACAGGGTTTCAATATGGCTACACCTTC. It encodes CASSMQTGFQYGYTF.

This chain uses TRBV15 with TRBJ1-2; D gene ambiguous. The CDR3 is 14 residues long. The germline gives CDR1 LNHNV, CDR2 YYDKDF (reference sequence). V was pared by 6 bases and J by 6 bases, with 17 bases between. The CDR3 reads CATRVVAQQHGYTF. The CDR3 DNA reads TGTGCCACCAGAGTTGTAGCTCAGCAACATGGCTACACCTTC.